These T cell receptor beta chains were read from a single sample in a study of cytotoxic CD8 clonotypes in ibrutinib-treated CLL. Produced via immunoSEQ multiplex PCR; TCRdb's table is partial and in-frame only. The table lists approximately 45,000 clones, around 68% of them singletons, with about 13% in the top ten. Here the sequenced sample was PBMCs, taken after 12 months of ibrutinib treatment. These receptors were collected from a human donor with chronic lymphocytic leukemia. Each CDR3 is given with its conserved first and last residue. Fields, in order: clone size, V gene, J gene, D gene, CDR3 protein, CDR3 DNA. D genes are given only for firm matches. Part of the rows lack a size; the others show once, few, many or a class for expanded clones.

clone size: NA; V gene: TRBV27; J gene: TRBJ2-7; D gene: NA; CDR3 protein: CATRQLASSYEQYF; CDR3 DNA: TGTGCCACCAGGCAGTTGGCGTCCTCCTACGAGCAGTACTTC
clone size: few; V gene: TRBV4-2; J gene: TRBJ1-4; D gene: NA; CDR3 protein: CASSQEGMDEKLFF; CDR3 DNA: TGTGCCAGCAGCCAAGAGGGGATGGATGAAAAACTGTTTTTT
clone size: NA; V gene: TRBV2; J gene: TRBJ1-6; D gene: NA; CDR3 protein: CASSVFEADNSPLHF; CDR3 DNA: TGTGCCAGCAGTGTTTTTGAGGCTGATAATTCACCCCTCCACTTT
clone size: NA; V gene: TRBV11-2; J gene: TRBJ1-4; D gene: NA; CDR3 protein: CASSSTTNEKLFF; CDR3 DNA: TGTGCCAGCAGCTCAACAACTAATGAAAAACTGTTTTTT
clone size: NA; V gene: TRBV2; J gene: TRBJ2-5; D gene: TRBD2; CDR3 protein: CASSELGGERTQYF; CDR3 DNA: TGTGCCAGCAGTGAATTGGGAGGGGAGCGGACCCAGTACTTC
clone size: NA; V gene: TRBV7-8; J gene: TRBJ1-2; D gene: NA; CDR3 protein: CASSLDGSLTGYGYTF; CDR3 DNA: TGTGCCAGCAGCTTAGATGGCAGTTTGACAGGCTATGGCTACACCTTC
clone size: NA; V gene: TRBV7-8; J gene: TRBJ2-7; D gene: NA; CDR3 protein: CASSFRDISAEQYF; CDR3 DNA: TGTGCCAGCAGCTTTCGGGACATCTCCGCCGAGCAGTACTTC
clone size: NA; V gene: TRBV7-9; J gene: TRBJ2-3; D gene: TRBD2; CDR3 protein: CASSLGRTSGGTDTQYF; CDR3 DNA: TGTGCCAGCAGCTTAGGCCGGACTAGCGGGGGCACAGATACGCAGTATTTT
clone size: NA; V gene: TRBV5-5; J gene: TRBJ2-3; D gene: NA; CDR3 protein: CASSSTAQRDTQYF; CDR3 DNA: TGTGCCAGCAGCTCGACAGCCCAGCGTGATACGCAGTATTTT
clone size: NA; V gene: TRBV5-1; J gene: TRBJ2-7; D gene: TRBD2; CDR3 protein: CASSLVLAGGLYYEQYF; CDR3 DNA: TGCGCCAGCAGCTTGGTACTAGCGGGGGGCCTCTACTACGAGCAGTACTTC
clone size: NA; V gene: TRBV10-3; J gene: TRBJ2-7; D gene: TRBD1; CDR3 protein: CAIRGTGPHEQYF; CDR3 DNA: TGTGCCATCAGAGGGACAGGGCCTCACGAGCAGTACTTC
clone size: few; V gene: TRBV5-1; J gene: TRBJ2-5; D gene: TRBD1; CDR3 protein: CASKRTGSGETQYF; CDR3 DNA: TGCGCCAGCAAAAGGACAGGGTCTGGAGAGACCCAGTACTTC
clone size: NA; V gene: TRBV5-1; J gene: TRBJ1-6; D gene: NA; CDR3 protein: CASSLGTEHNSPLHF; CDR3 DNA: TGCGCCAGCAGCTTGGGGACAGAACATAATTCACCCCTCCACTTT
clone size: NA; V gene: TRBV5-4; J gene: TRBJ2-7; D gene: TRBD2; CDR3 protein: CASSTGLAGGLYEQYF; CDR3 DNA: TGTGCCAGCAGCACCGGACTAGCGGGGGGGCTGTACGAGCAGTACTTC
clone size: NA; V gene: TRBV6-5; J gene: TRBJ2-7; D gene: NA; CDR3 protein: CASSYSRWDYEQYF; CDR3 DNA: TGTGCCAGCAGTTACTCGAGGTGGGACTACGAGCAGTACTTC
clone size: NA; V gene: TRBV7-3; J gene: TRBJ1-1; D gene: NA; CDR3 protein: CASSSGGMGTEAFF; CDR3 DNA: TGTGCCAGCAGCTCCGGGGGTATGGGCACTGAAGCTTTCTTT
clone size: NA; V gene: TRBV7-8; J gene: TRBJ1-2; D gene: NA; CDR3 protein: CASSFDRAANYGYTF; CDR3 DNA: TGTGCCAGCAGCTTTGACAGAGCAGCGAACTATGGCTACACCTTC
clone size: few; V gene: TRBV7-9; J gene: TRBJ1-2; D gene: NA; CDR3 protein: CASSLDRYGYTF; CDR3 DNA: TGTGCCAGCAGCTTGGATCGCTATGGCTACACCTTC
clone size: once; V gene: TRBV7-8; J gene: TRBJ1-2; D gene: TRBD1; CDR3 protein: CASSLADRAYGYTF; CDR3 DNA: TGTGCCAGCAGCTTGGCGGACAGGGCGTATGGCTACACCTTC
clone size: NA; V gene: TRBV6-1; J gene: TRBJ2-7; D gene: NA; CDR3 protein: CASSESSRGEQYF; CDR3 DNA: TGTGCCAGCAGTGAATCGTCTCGGGGGGAGCAGTACTTC
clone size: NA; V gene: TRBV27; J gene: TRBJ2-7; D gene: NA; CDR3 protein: CASSLDTYEQYF; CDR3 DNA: TGTGCCAGCAGTTTAGATACCTACGAGCAGTACTTC
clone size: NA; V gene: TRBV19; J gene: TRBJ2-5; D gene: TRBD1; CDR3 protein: CASRAWDRGGETQYF; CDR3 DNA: TGTGCCAGTAGGGCCTGGGACAGGGGCGGGGAGACCCAGTACTTC
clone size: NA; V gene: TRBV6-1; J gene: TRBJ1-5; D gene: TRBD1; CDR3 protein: CASSAKGQGAGSNQPQHF; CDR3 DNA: TGTGCCAGCAGTGCAAAGGGACAGGGGGCCGGAAGCAATCAGCCCCAGCATTTT
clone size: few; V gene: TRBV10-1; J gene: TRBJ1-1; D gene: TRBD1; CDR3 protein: CASSNPGQGSNTEAFF; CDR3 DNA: TGCGCCAGCAGTAACCCGGGACAGGGTTCGAACACTGAAGCTTTCTTT
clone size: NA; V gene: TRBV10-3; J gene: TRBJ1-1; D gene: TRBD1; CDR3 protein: CAIRDTTGGDTEAFF; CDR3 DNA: TGTGCCATCAGGGACACGACAGGGGGTGACACTGAAGCTTTCTTT
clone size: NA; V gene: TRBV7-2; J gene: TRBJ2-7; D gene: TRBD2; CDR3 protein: CASSERGTSGPSFTSF; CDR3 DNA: TGTGCCAGCAGCGAACGTGGGACTAGCGGGCCCTCTTTCACATCATTC
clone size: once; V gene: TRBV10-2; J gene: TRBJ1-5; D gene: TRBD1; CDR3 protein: CASSGTGRGQPQHF; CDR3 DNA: TGCGCCAGCAGTGGGACAGGGAGGGGTCAGCCCCAGCATTTT
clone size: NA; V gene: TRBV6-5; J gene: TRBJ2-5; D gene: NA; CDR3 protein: CASSYVETQYF; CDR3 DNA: TGTGCCAGCAGTTATGTGGAGACCCAGTACTTC
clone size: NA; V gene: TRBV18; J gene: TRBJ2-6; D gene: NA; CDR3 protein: CASSPRTDVSSGANVLTF; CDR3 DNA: TGTGCCAGCTCACCACGGACAGACGTTAGCTCTGGGGCCAACGTCCTGACTTTC
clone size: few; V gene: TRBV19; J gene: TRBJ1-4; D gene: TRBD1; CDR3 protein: CASSWGQATNEKLFF; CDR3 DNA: TGTGCCAGTAGTTGGGGACAGGCAACTAATGAAAAACTGTTTTTT
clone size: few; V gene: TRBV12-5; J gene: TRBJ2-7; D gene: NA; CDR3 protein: CASSARYGEQYF; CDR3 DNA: TGTGCCTCCTCGGCCCGTTACGGCGAGCAGTACTTC
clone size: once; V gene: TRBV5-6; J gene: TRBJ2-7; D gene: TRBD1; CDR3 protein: CASSLWVVDRSHLLGQYF; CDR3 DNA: TGTGCCAGCAGCTTGTGGGTGGTGGACAGGTCGCACCTCCTCGGTCAGTACTTC
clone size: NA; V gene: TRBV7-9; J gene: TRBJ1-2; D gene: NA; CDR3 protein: CASSLSLGAGGYTF; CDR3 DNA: TGTGCCAGCAGCCTATCCCTAGGGGCTGGTGGCTACACCTTC
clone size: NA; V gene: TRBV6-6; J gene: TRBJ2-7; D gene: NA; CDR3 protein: CATSPVGDRDEQYF; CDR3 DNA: TGTGCTACCAGCCCGGTTGGGGATAGGGACGAGCAGTACTTC
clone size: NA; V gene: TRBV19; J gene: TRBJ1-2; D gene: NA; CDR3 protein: CASSIQGVVGGYTF; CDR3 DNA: TGTGCCAGTAGTATACAGGGTGTAGTAGGCGGCTACACCTTC
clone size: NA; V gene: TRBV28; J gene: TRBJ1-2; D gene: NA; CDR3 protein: CASMEGTGGYTF; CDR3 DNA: TGTGCCAGCATGGAGGGGACGGGTGGCTACACCTTC
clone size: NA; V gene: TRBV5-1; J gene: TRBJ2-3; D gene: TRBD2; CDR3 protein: CASSFQRGESDTQYF; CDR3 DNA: TGCGCCAGCAGCTTCCAGCGGGGGGAATCAGATACGCAGTATTTT
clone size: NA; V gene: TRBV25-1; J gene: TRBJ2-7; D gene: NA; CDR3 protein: CASSGRAGSYEQYF; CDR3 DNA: TGTGCCAGCAGTGGCCGGGCAGGATCCTACGAGCAGTACTTC
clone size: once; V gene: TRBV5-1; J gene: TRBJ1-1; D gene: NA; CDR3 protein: CASSFSGRNTEAFF; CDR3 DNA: TGCGCCAGCAGCTTTTCGGGACGGAACACTGAAGCTTTCTTT
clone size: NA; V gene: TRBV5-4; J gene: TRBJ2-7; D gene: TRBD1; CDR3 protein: CASSEGLGQGVLGQYF; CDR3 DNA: TGTGCCAGCAGCGAAGGACTGGGGCAGGGGGTATTAGGGCAGTACTTC
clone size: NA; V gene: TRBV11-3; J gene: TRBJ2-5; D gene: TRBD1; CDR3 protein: CASSLDGNRGETQYF; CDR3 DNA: TGTGCCAGCAGCTTAGATGGAAACAGGGGCGAGACCCAGTACTTC
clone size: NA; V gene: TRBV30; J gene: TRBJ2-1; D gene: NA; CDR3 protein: CAWSYKRGAYNEQFF; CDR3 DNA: TGTGCCTGGAGTTATAAACGGGGAGCCTACAATGAGCAGTTCTTC
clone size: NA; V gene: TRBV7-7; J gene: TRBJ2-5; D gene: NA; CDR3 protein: CASSFGVIETQYF; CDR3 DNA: TGTGCTAGCAGCTTTGGGGTAATCGAGACCCAGTACTTC
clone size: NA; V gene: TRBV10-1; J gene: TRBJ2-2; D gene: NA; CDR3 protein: CASSDPAGGIGTGELFF; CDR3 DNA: TGCGCCAGCAGTGACCCGGCAGGCGGGATCGGTACCGGGGAGCTGTTTTTT
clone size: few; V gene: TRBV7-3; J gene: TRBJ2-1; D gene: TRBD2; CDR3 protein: CASSSTTSGGFDEQFF; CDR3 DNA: TGTGCCAGCAGCTCAACGACTAGCGGGGGATTCGATGAGCAGTTCTTC
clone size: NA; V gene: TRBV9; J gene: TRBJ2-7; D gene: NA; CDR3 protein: CASSGQSTPYEQYF; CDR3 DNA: TGTGCCAGCAGCGGACAGTCTACCCCCTACGAGCAGTACTTC
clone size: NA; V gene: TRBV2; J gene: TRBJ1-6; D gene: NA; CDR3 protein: CASNVGDNSPLHF; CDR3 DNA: TGTGCCAGCAATGTGGGGGATAATTCACCCCTCCACTTT
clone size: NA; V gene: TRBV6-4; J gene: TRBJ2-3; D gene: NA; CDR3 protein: CASSDTGTSSTDTQYF; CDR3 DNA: TGTGCCAGCAGTGACACTGGGACATCTAGCACAGATACGCAGTATTTT
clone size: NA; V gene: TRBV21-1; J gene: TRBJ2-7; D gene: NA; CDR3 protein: CASSRGLPLAEVQYF; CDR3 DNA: TGTGCCAGCAGCCGGGGACTTCCCCTCGCCGAGGTGCAGTACTTC
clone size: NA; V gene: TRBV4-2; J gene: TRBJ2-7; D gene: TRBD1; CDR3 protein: CASSQGGTGNYEQYF; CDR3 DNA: TGTGCCAGCAGCCAGGGTGGGACAGGAAACTACGAGCAGTACTTC
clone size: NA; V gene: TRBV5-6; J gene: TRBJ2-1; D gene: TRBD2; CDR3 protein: CASSLAGRTRFYNEQFF; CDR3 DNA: TGTGCCAGCAGCTTGGCCGGAAGGACTAGATTCTACAATGAGCAGTTCTTC
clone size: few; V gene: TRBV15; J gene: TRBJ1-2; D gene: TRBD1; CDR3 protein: CATSREMGQGYGYTF; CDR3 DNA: TGTGCCACCAGCAGAGAAATGGGACAGGGGTATGGCTACACCTTC
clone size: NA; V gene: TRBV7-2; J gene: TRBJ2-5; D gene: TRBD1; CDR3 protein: CASRSAGGQETQYF; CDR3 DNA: TGTGCCAGCAGGTCCGCAGGGGGACAAGAGACCCAGTACTTC